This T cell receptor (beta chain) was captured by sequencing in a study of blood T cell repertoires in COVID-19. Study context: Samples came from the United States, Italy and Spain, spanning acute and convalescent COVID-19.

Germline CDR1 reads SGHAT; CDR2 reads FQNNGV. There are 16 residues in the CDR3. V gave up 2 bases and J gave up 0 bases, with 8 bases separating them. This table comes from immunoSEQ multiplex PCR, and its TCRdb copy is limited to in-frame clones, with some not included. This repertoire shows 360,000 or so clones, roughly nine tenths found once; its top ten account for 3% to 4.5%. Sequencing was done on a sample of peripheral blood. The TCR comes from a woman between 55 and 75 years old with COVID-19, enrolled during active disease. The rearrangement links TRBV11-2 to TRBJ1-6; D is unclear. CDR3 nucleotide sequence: TGTGCCAGCAGCTTATTTTCCGTCTCCTATAATTCACCCCTCCACTTT. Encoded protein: CASSLFSVSYNSPLHF.